This is a list of T cell receptor beta chains from one sample in a study of blood T cell repertoires in COVID-19. Libraries were prepared by immunoSEQ multiplex PCR; TCRdb keeps only in-frame clonotypes and omits some of them. The table shows under 150,000 clones, with 80% to 85% occurring only once. Sequencing input: PBMCs or T cells enriched from blood (not recorded which). These TCRs come from a woman aged 45-65 years who had been exposed to COVID-19. Both conserved end residues are part of each CDR3. D genes are given only for firm matches. Not every row has a clone size; where given, it reads once, few, many or a size class.

j_call | d_call | clone_size | v_call | cdr3_nt | cdr3_aa
TRBJ1-2 | - | - | TRBV7-2 | TGTGCCAGCAGCTTGAATGCAGCCCAGGCCAATGGCTACACCTTC | CASSLNAAQANGYTF
TRBJ2-7 | - | few | TRBV19 | TGTGCCAGTACCGATAGAACCTACGAGCAGTACTTC | CASTDRTYEQYF
TRBJ1-3 | TRBD1 | - | TRBV27 | TGTGCCAGCAGTTTAACCGGGACAGGGGCTGGAAACACCATATATTTT | CASSLTGTGAGNTIYF
TRBJ2-5 | TRBD2 | - | TRBV2 | TGTGCCAGCAGTGGATTAGCGGGAGAGGGGGTGACCCAGTACTTC | CASSGLAGEGVTQYF
TRBJ1-1 | - | - | TRBV10-3 | TGTGCCATCAGTTCCGGACAGAACACTGAAGCTTTCTTT | CAISSGQNTEAFF
TRBJ1-2 | - | - | TRBV3-1/TRBV3-2 | TGTGCCAGCAGCCTTCCATATGGCTACACCTTC | CASSLPYGYTF
TRBJ2-7 | TRBD2 | - | TRBV14 | TGTGCCAGCAGCCAAAGTCTAGCGGGGCCCTACGAGCAGTACTTC | CASSQSLAGPYEQYF
TRBJ2-2 | - | once | TRBV11-2 | TGTGCCAGCAGCTTAGACCTGAACACCGGGGAGCTGTTTTTT | CASSLDLNTGELFF
TRBJ1-6 | TRBD1 | - | TRBV7-2 | TGTGCCAGCAGCTCCACCGGACAGGGTGGTTCACCCCTCCACTTT | CASSSTGQGGSPLHF
TRBJ1-1 | - | - | TRBV29-1 | TGCAGCGTTCCCCGGAATAGCCAAATGAACACTGAAGCTTTCTTT | CSVPRNSQMNTEAFF
TRBJ2-7 | - | once | TRBV27 | TGTGCCAGCAGTTTATCCCGGACATACGAGCAGTACTTC | CASSLSRTYEQYF
TRBJ1-6 | TRBD1 | - | TRBV4-2 | TGTGCCAGCAGACCGATTGACAGGGGAAATTCACCCCTCCACTTT | CASRPIDRGNSPLHF
TRBJ2-4 | - | - | TRBV20-1 | TGCAGTGCTAGTCGTGGAGTTCAGTACTTC | CSASRGVQYF
TRBJ2-1 | TRBD2 | - | TRBV9 | TGTGCCAGCAGCGTATCCTCGGGACTAGCGGTGAGTGAGCAGTTCTTC | CASSVSSGLAVSEQFF
TRBJ2-3 | - | - | TRBV6-5 | TGTGCCAGCAGTTTGGCGGGACTCACAGATACGCAGTATTTT | CASSLAGLTDTQYF
TRBJ2-7 | TRBD1 | - | TRBV18 | TGTGCCAGCTCAGACAGGGGAACCTACGAGCAGTACTTC | CASSDRGTYEQYF
TRBJ1-2 | - | once | TRBV25-1 | TGTGCCAGTCAGGACGTAGGGGTCTATGGCTACACCTTC | CASQDVGVYGYTF
TRBJ1-1 | - | few | TRBV19 | TGTGCCAGTAGTGGCCCCGGGAGGACTGAAGCTTTCTTT | CASSGPGRTEAFF
TRBJ2-1 | - | - | TRBV20-1 | TGCAGTGCTAGTTTTAACAGAGGCGGGATCTACAATGAGCAGTTCTTC | CSASFNRGGIYNEQFF
TRBJ1-5 | TRBD1 | - | TRBV5-4 | TGTGCCAGCAGCCCCAACAGGGGGCCAGATGAGCCCCAGCATTTT | CASSPNRGPDEPQHF
TRBJ2-5 | - | - | TRBV6-1 | TGTGCCAGCAGTGAAGGGAGGGCGACAATGGAGACCCAGTACTTC | CASSEGRATMETQYF
TRBJ1-2 | - | - | TRBV15 | TGTGCCACCAGCAGAGAGGCCTTCGCGGATGATGGCTACACCTTC | CATSREAFADDGYTF
TRBJ1-2 | - | - | TRBV12-3/TRBV12-4 | TGTGCCAGCAGTTTAATAGGGGGTAGTGGCTACACCTTC | CASSLIGGSGYTF
TRBJ2-1 | - | - | TRBV11-2 | TGTGCCAGCAGCCGAGCGGGCCAAAGCTCCTACAATGAGCAGTTCTTC | CASSRAGQSSYNEQFF
TRBJ2-7 | TRBD2 | once | TRBV28 | TGTGCCATAAACGGGGGGTGGAACTACGAGCAGTACTTC | CAINGGWNYEQYF
TRBJ1-2 | TRBD1 | - | TRBV5-1 | TGCGCCAGCAGCTTGGGACAGGGATCTTATGGCTACACCTTC | CASSLGQGSYGYTF
TRBJ1-6 | TRBD1 | - | TRBV5-1 | TGCGCCAGCAGCTTATACCCGGGGACAGTGAAAAGCTCCTATAATTCACCCCTCCACTTT | CASSLYPGTVKSSYNSPLHF
TRBJ2-7 | TRBD1 | - | TRBV5-4 | TGTGCCAGCAGCGTCCAATCGAGGACAGGGAACTACGAGCAGTACTTC | CASSVQSRTGNYEQYF
TRBJ1-2 | - | - | TRBV4-3 | TGCGCCAGCAGCCAAGTGGGGGCGAAGGGGAGGGCCTATGGCTACACCTTC | CASSQVGAKGRAYGYTF
TRBJ1-1 | - | - | TRBV9 | TGTGCCAGCAGCGTCGGAGGGGGGGCTAGGACTGAAGCTTTCTTT | CASSVGGGARTEAFF
TRBJ1-1 | - | - | TRBV7-9 | TGTGCCAGCAGCTTCAGGGGCTGGAACACTGAAGCTTTCTTT | CASSFRGWNTEAFF
TRBJ2-5 | TRBD2 | - | TRBV7-8 | TGTGCCAGCAGCCTCGGGACTAGCAGAGAGACCCAGTACTTC | CASSLGTSRETQYF
TRBJ1-6 | TRBD1 | - | TRBV25-1 | TGTGCCAGCAGTGCCGCAGGGGGTGAGAATTCACCCCTCCACTTT | CASSAAGGENSPLHF
TRBJ2-3 | TRBD1 | - | TRBV19 | TGTGCCAGTAGTATAGGACAGGGAGATACGCAGTATTTT | CASSIGQGDTQYF
TRBJ2-5 | - | - | TRBV19 | TGTGCCAGTAGTATACAGCACAGGGAACGGGAGACCCAGTACTTC | CASSIQHRERETQYF
TRBJ2-3 | TRBD2 | once | TRBV7-9 | TGTGCCAGCAGCCCTAGCGGGGTAACAGATACGCAGTATTTT | CASSPSGVTDTQYF
TRBJ1-6 | TRBD1 | - | TRBV5-6 | TGTGCCAGCAGCTCTATTCGACAGGGTCGGAGGGATTCACCCCTCCACTTT | CASSSIRQGRRDSPLHF
TRBJ1-1 | - | - | TRBV15 | TGTGCCACCAGCAGAGAGGGACGGACAGCGGCTTTCTTT | CATSREGRTAAFF
TRBJ2-3 | TRBD2 | once | TRBV6-4 | TGTGCCAGCAGTGAAACCGGGACTAGCGGGGGCACAGATACGCAGTATTTT | CASSETGTSGGTDTQYF
TRBJ2-1 | - | - | TRBV9 | TGTGCCAGCAGCCCATCCACGGGACTGCCCAATGAGCAGTTCTTC | CASSPSTGLPNEQFF
TRBJ1-5 | - | - | TRBV19 | TGTGCCAGTAGCGACAGGACTTCTAATCAGCCCCAGCATTTT | CASSDRTSNQPQHF
TRBJ2-7 | TRBD1 | - | TRBV3-1/TRBV3-2 | TGTGCCAGCAGCCATATACAGGGGGCCGGGGGAGAGCAGTACTTC | CASSHIQGAGGEQYF
TRBJ1-5 | - | once | TRBV10-3 | TGTGCCATCAGTGAGAAGAGATTTAGCAATCAGCCCCAGCATTTT | CAISEKRFSNQPQHF
TRBJ1-5 | - | few | TRBV19 | TGTGCCAGTAGTATACGGGGGGGTACACAGCCCCAGCATTTT | CASSIRGGTQPQHF
TRBJ2-1 | TRBD1 | - | TRBV4-2 | TGTGCCAGCAGCCTTTTATTACAGGGGGCACCCTACAATGAGCAGTTCTTC | CASSLLLQGAPYNEQFF
TRBJ2-3 | TRBD2 | - | TRBV9 | TGTGCCAGCAGCGTAGACGGGGGGGCCCTGCCAGATACGCAGTATTTT | CASSVDGGALPDTQYF
TRBJ1-1 | - | - | TRBV18 | TGTGCCAGCTCACCGTCCACAGTGAACACTGAAGCTTTCTTT | CASSPSTVNTEAFF
TRBJ1-5 | - | - | TRBV5-6 | TGTGCCAGCAGCTTGGGGCAGGGGCCCTTTCGGCCCCAGCATTTT | CASSLGQGPFRPQHF
TRBJ1-6 | - | - | TRBV7-2 | TGTGCCAGCAGCTTAGGGACAAGCAATTCACCCCTCCACTTT | CASSLGTSNSPLHF
TRBJ1-4 | - | - | TRBV10-3 | TGTGCCATCAGTGAAGGACAGACAACTAATGAAAAACTGTTTTTT | CAISEGQTTNEKLFF